Below, 24 T cell receptor beta chains from the same sample are listed, as sequenced in a study of a mutant IDH1 vaccine in newly diagnosed glioma. Time point described: week 23, last vaccination. One vaccine dose held 300 ug of mutant IDH1 20-mer peptide and came with topical imiquimod. Clones were sequenced by immunoSEQ multiplex PCR, and TCRdb holds only the in-frame ones, with some missing. The top ten clones hold about 4.1% of a sample with about 65,000 clones, roughly 85% of them seen once. These receptors lack a known antigen. The sample consisted of PBMCs, taken from a glioma patient whose treatment included an IDH1 peptide vaccine. These receptor sequences come from a man aged 25 to 40 with glioma.

This clone turned up a few times. The rearrangement links TRBV28 to TRBJ1-1, with no clear D. Trimming removed 5 bases from V and 0 bases from J, with 16 bases in between. Germline values: CDR1 MDHEN, CDR2 SYDVKM. The CDR3 contains 16 residues. The CDR3 region has the DNA TGTGCCAGCAGTACCAATTCAGCGTTGATGAACACTGAAGCTTTCTTT. Its translation is CASSTNSALMNTEAFF.

This clone was found a few times. This sequence joins TRBV11-3 and TRBJ1-1, with no clear D. There are 13 residues in the CDR3. CDR1 and CDR2 (germline): SGHNT, YENEEA. V was clipped by 5 bases and J by 6 bases, with 13 bases between them. The chain's CDR3 is CASSAGFVAEAFF. Here the CDR3 DNA reads TGTGCCAGCAGCGCGGGATTTGTCGCTGAAGCTTTCTTT. The full variable domain, its missing parts supplied by reference TRBV11-3 and TRBJ1-1, is EAGVVQSPRYKIIEKKQPVAFWCNPISGHNTLYWYLQNLGQGPELLIRYENEEAVDDSQLPKDRFSAERLKGVDSTLKIQPAELGDSAVYLCASSAGFVAEAFFGQGTRLTVV.

The rearrangement uses TRBV10-3 and TRBJ2-3; 9 bases map to TRBD2. The V segment lost 0 bases and the J segment 3 bases; nucleotides outside the gene matches: 13. The CDR3 runs to 19 residues. Germline CDR1 ENHRY, CDR2 SYGVKD. The CDR3 DNA reads as TGTGCCATCAGTGAGTCGAGAGTGCGGGGACTAGCTCCAACAGATACGCAGTATTTT. It yields the protein CAISESRVRGLAPTDTQYF.

This chain connects TRBV21-1 to TRBJ2-1. TRBV21-1 is annotated as a pseudogene. The CDR3 sequence is 15 residues long. The CDR3 spells CASSKEALAYNEQFF. CDR3 coding DNA: TGTGCCAGCAGCAAAGAGGCCCTGGCCTACAATGAGCAGTTCTTC.

This clone was seen once. The chain recombines TRBV7-8 with TRBJ1-2; tentative D call: TRBD1 (6 bases). Looked up from germline, CDR1 is SGHVS and CDR2 is FQNEAQ. The CDR3 contains 14 residues. V was cut by 1 base and J by 4 bases, with 10 bases left in between. The CDR3 DNA reads as TGTGCCAGCAGCTTAGACAGGGTCAGCTATGGCTACACCTTC. Translating gives CASSLDRVSYGYTF.

The chain recombines TRBV10-1 with TRBJ2-7; weak D call: TRBD2 (6 bases). CDR1 and CDR2 from the germline V gene are WNHNN and SYGVQD (reference sequence). With 5 bases removed from V and 3 bases from J, the gap between germline ends came to 11 bases. CDR3 size: 13 residues. The CDR3, as DNA: TGCGCCAGCAGTCCACGGCGGGGCTACGAGCAGTACTTC. Its translation: CASSPRRGYEQYF.

The rearrangement joins TRBV11-3 to TRBJ2-5, with TRBD1 matching 9 bases. V lost 5 bases, J lost 2 bases, and 6 bases stayed unmatched. CDR3 length equals 15 residues. CDR1 SGHNT and CDR2 YENEEA come from the germline V gene. CDR3 bases: TGTGCCAGCAGCCCCGGGACAGGGCATCAAGAGACCCAGTACTTC. Translated: CASSPGTGHQETQYF.

The chain couples TRBV6-5 to TRBJ1-5; a possible D gene is TRBD1 (6 bases). CDR1 is MNHEY, CDR2 SVGAGI, per germline. The CDR3 extends over 15 amino acids. V was trimmed by 2 bases and J by 1 base, leaving 9 bases between them. The CDR3 DNA reads TGTGCCAGCAGTTACGGCAGGGGCAGCAATCAGCCCCAGCATTTT. This gives the protein CASSYGRGSNQPQHF.

J is TRBJ2-1 and V is TRBV5-1; D is unclear. The CDR3 extends over 15 amino acids. Germline CDR1 reads SGHRS; CDR2 reads YFSETQ. Trimming removed 0 bases from V and 4 bases from J, with 11 bases in between. Here the CDR3 reads CASSLEPMKYNEQFF. CDR3 bases: TGCGCCAGCAGCTTGGAGCCGATGAAATACAATGAGCAGTTCTTC.

This chain uses TRBV30 with TRBJ1-1; 7 bases fit TRBD1. This CDR3 contains 15 residues. Germline CDR1 is GTSNPN and CDR2 is SVGIG (reference sequence). After removal of 0 bases from V and 2 bases from J, the junction contained 6 bases not matched to a gene. CDR3 region: CAWSVGQVYNTEAFF. In DNA form, the CDR3 reads TGTGCCTGGAGTGTAGGACAGGTTTATAACACTGAAGCTTTCTTT.

The gene calls are TRBV10-3 and TRBJ2-7; tentatively, D is TRBD1 (6 bases). The CDR3 length is 15 residues. Trimming cost V 5 bases and J 0 bases, with 14 bases left between them. The V gene's germline CDR1 is ENHRY and CDR2 SYGVKD. CDR3 in DNA: TGTGCCATCAGTTTGGGGGCAGAGAGCTCCTACGAGCAGTACTTC. Protein sequence: CAISLGAESSYEQYF.

The chain recombines TRBV7-9 with TRBJ1-5; D remains unclear. The CDR3 is made up of 17 amino acids. The V end lost 0 bases, the J end lost 5 bases, and 17 bases lay between the germline ends. Germline V lookup: CDR1 SEHNR, CDR2 FQNEAQ (reference sequence). The CDR3 is CASSLAPVWGLHQPQHF. The CDR3 DNA reads TGTGCCAGCAGCTTAGCCCCCGTCTGGGGTTTACATCAGCCCCAGCATTTT.

The chain is built from TRBV6-1 and TRBJ2-7; a possible D gene is TRBD1 (6 bases). Germline V gene data show CDR1 as MNHNS and CDR2 as SASEGT. Trimming pared 7 bases from V and 3 bases from J, leaving 19 bases between. The CDR3 has 15 residues. DNA for the CDR3: TGTGCCAGCACCCCAGGGACAACAAGGAGCTACGAGCAGTACTTC. Its translation is CASTPGTTRSYEQYF.

V is TRBV5-1 and J is TRBJ2-5, with a weak D call TRBD1 (7 bases). Deletions cut 3 bases from V and 5 bases from J, with 14 bases between. In germline, CDR1 is SGHRS, CDR2 YFSETQ. This CDR3 region has 14 residues. The CDR3 protein is CASSSGDSTETQYF. The DNA for the CDR3 is TGCGCCAGCAGCTCGGGGGACAGTACGGAGACCCAGTACTTC.

The chain couples TRBV27 to TRBJ2-7, with a weak D call TRBD2 (5 bases). The length of the CDR3 is 14 residues. Per germline, CDR1 MNHEY and CDR2 SMNVEV (reference sequence). CDR3 amino acids: CVSHLTGWPYEQYF. CDR3 DNA: TGTGTTTCCCACCTGACGGGGTGGCCCTACGAGCAGTACTTC.

The chain uses TRBV6-6 and TRBJ1-1; D is uncertain. Trimming took off 9 bases at V and 1 base at J, with 9 bases between the two ends. Germline CDR1 and CDR2: MNHNY and SVGAGI (reference sequence). The CDR3 loop spans 12 amino acids. The DNA of the CDR3 is TGTGCCAGTATTCTCGGGAACACTGAAGCTTTCTTT. This encodes CASILGNTEAFF.

The V call is TRBV13, the J call TRBJ2-7; D might be TRBD2 (6 bases). The CDR3 runs to 13 residues. Trimming cost V 5 bases and J 2 bases, with 10 bases left between them. In germline, CDR1 is PRHDT, CDR2 FYEKMQ (reference sequence). The CDR3 loop reads CASSGGMAYEQYF. DNA of the CDR3: TGTGCCAGCAGCGGGGGGATGGCCTACGAGCAGTACTTC.

The chain employs TRBV12-5 and TRBJ2-3; 14 positions agree with TRBD2. Germline values: CDR1 LGHNT, CDR2 FRNRAP. The CDR3 is 20 amino acids. Losses at the gene ends were 2 bases for V and 4 bases for J; bases not matched to a gene: 14. The CDR3 region has the DNA TGTGCTAGTGGTTTGATGTCATCGACTAGCGGGGGGGTCGCTGCAGATACGCAGTATTTT. The encoded protein is CASGLMSSTSGGVAADTQYF.

The chain recombines TRBV7-2 with TRBJ1-2, with 9 bases that match TRBD1. The V segment lost 1 base and the J segment 1 base; nucleotides outside the gene matches: 13. The CDR3 extends over 19 amino acids. Germline CDR1 and CDR2: SGHTA and FQGNSA. CDR3 nucleotide sequence: TGTGCCAGCAGCTTAGGGTTTTTGGGACAGGGCGAGCTTAACTATGGCTACACCTTC. This codes for CASSLGFLGQGELNYGYTF.

The rearrangement uses TRBV6-5 and TRBJ1-2; no definite D call. The CDR3 is 12 residues long. Trimming took off 0 bases at V and 4 bases at J, with 3 bases between the two ends. In germline, CDR1 is MNHEY, CDR2 SVGAGI. CDR3 nucleotide sequence: TGTGCCAGCAGTTACTCCGGCTATGGCTACACCTTC. Its translation: CASSYSGYGYTF.

This chain connects TRBV4-1 to TRBJ2-7, with a weak D call TRBD2 (5 bases). V shed 0 bases and J shed 7 bases, with 19 bases lying between them. CDR1 is MGHRA, CDR2 YSYEKL, per germline. The CDR3 consists of 16 residues. As DNA, the CDR3 is TGCGCCAGCAGCCAAGATTTACTAGAGTGGGGAGCGGAGCAGTACTTC. Translated: CASSQDLLEWGAEQYF.

V and J are TRBV5-1 and TRBJ2-5, with 8 nucleotides matching TRBD1. The DNA end is more similar to TRBJ2-7, so the J call may be wrong. Germline V gene data show CDR1 as SGHRS and CDR2 as YFSETQ. This CDR3 is 15 amino acids long. The CDR3 DNA sequence: TGCGCCAGCAGCTTCAGACCTTTTACAGGGGGCGAGCAGTACTTC. Its translation is CASSFRPFTGGEQYF.

This chain connects TRBV27 to TRBJ1-1, with D tentatively TRBD1 (6 bases). The CDR3 extends over 16 amino acids. V lost 5 bases and J 1 base, leaving 17 bases between the germline ends. Germline CDR1 is MNHEY and CDR2 is SMNVEV (reference sequence). In nucleotides, the CDR3 is TGTGCCAGCAGTCTCAGGGGTATCCATGAGAACACTGAAGCTTTCTTT. Amino acids: CASSLRGIHENTEAFF.

The rearrangement links TRBV28 to TRBJ1-1, with a tentative D call TRBD1 (5 bases). The CDR3 is 16 residues long. Germline CDR1 MDHEN, CDR2 SYDVKM. Trimming took off 4 bases at V and 3 bases at J, with 18 bases between the two ends. CDR3 amino acids: CASSSRTRGPYTEAFF. DNA for the CDR3: TGTGCCAGCAGTTCTCGGACTCGGGGCCCTTACACTGAAGCTTTCTTT.